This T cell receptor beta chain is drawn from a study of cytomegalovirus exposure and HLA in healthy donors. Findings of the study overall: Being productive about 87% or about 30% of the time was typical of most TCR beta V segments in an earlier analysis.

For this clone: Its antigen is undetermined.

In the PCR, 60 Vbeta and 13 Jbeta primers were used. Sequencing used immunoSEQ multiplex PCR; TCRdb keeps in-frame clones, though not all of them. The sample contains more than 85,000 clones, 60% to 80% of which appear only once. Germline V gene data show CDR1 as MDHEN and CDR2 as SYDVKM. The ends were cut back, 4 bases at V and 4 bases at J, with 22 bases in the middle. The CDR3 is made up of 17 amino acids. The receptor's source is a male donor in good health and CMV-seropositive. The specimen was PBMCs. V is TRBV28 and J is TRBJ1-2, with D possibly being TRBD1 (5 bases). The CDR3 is CASSSPAGQARGYGYTF. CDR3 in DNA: TGTGCCAGCAGTTCGCCCGCGGGGCAGGCGCGTGGCTATGGCTACACCTTC.